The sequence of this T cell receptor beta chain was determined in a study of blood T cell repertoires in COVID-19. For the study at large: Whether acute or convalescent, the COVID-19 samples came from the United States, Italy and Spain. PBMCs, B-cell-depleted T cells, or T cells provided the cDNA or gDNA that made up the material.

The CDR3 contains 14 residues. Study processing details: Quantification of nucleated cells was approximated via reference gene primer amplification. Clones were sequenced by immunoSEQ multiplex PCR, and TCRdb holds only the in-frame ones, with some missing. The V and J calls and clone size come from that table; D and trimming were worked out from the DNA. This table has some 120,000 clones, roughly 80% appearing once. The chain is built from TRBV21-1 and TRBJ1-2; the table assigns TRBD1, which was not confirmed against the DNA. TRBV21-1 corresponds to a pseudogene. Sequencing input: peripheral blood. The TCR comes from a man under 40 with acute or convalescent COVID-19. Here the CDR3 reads CASSQVGAPYGYTF. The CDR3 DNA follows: TGTGCCAGCAGCCAGGTTGGGGCCCCCTATGGCTACACCTTC.